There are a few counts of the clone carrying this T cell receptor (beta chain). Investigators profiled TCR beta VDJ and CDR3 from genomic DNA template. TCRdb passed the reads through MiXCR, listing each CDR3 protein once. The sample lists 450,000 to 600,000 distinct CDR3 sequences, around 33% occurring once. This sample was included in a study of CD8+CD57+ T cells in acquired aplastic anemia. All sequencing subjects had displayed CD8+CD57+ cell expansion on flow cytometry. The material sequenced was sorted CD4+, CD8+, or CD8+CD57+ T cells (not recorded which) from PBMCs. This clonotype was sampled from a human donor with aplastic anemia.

The DNA of the CDR3 is TGCGCCAGCAGCCTCAGCGTTACTGACACTGAAGCTTTCTTT. It encodes CASSLSVTDTEAFF. The chain links TRBV5-1 to TRBJ1-1; the D is unclear. Germline V gives CDR1 SGHRS, CDR2 YFSETQ. The CDR3 spans 14 residues. The ends were cut back, 4 bases at V and 3 bases at J, with 13 bases in the middle. Based on the CDR3 plus reference TRBV5-1 and TRBJ1-1, the full variable domain is KAGVTQTPRYLIKTRGQQVTLSCSPISGHRSVSWYQQTPGQGLQFLFEYFSETQRNKGNFPGRFSGRQFSNSRSEMNVSTLELGDSALYLCASSLSVTDTEAFFGQGTRLTVV.